This T cell receptor beta chain was sequenced in a study of blood T cell repertoires in COVID-19. Study context: The cDNA or gDNA used as material had been derived from T cells, B-cell-depleted T cells, or PBMCs.

CDR3 length equals 17 residues. Trimming took off 2 bases at V and 3 bases at J, with 20 bases between the two ends. Germline V lookup: CDR1 MNHEY, CDR2 SMNVEV (reference sequence). Original processing methods: Nucleated cell counts were estimated from reference gene primer amplification. The method was immunoSEQ multiplex PCR; TCRdb's version includes in-frame clones alone and lacks a portion of them. Clone size and the V and J calls come from that table; the DNA yielded D and trimming. The sample carries hundreds of thousands of clones, 85% to 90% recorded once. This study enrolled people aged roughly 18 to 89 from about two dozen US geographic areas. Researchers sorted participants into cohorts using their self-reported clinical history.

Sequencing was done on a sample of PBMCs or T cells enriched from blood (not recorded which). This clonotype was obtained from a woman in her fifties or sixties who had recovered from COVID-19. The V gene is TRBV27, the J gene TRBJ2-7; no clear D gene. CDR3 nucleotide sequence: TGTGCCAGCAGTTTAGCCCAAAGAGCTGACACATACTACGAGCAGTACTTC. It translates to CASSLAQRADTYYEQYF.